This T cell receptor (beta chain) was sequenced during a study of blood T cell repertoires in COVID-19. In the study overall: The analysed material was cDNA or gDNA that came from T cells, B-cell-depleted T cells, or PBMCs.

Authors' methods: Using reference gene primer amplification, nucleated cell counts were estimated. Produced via immunoSEQ multiplex PCR; TCRdb's table is partial and in-frame only. Clonal size and the V and J genes are those of that table, whereas D and trimming came from the DNA. Here the sample spans about 100,000 clones, approximately 91% being singletons. This CDR3 is 17 amino acids long. Unmatched junction bases numbered 10, after V lost 3 bases and J lost 2 bases. Germline CDR1 ENHRY, CDR2 SYGVKD. The sequencing sample was made of peripheral blood. This chain connects TRBV10-3 to TRBJ2-3; 8 positions agree with TRBD2. The sequence was obtained from a man aged 45-60 years with active COVID-19. CDR3 sequence: CAISDGATSGTTDTQYF. The CDR3 DNA is TGTGCCATCAGTGACGGGGCAACTAGCGGAACCACAGATACGCAGTATTTT.